This TCR beta chain was identified during a study of cytomegalovirus exposure and HLA in healthy donors. There are a few counts of this clone. 13 Jbeta primers and 60 Vbeta primers were used for the PCR. The method was immunoSEQ multiplex PCR; TCRdb's version includes in-frame clones alone and lacks a portion of them. The table lists some 150,000 clones, less than 10% of them singletons, with 1.5% to 2% in the top ten. J gave up 6 bases and V 4 bases, and 8 bases lay outside the gene matches. The CDR3 covers 16 residues. The V gene's germline CDR1 is MDHEN and CDR2 SYDVKM. This rearrangement joins TRBV28 to TRBJ2-3; 12 bases are a match to TRBD2. The sequence was collected from a man aged 45-65 years in good health and CMV-seronegative. Sequencing was done on a sample of PBMCs. The DNA of the CDR3 is TGTGCCAGCAGTTCTTCTCTAGCGGGAGGGCTGGATACGCAGTATTTT. Protein: CASSSSLAGGLDTQYF.